The entry below gives a single T cell receptor beta chain sequence along with its context. The antigen remains unidentified. The CDR3 is 13 residues long. Drawing of blood for sampling happened at baseline, at cycle 4 day 1, and at cycle 7 day 1. The data were taken from a study of OX40 agonist ivuxolimab in advanced cancers. Background on the study: Partial responses were achieved by three patients, one with hepatocellular carcinoma and two with cutaneous melanoma.

Study outcomes and limitations: Among T cells, CD8+ cells averaged more expanded clones than CD4+ cells.

Assay used: immunoSEQ multiplex PCR; TCRdb lists only in-frame clones, some missing. This table has tens of thousands of clones, about nine tenths appearing once. The TCR originated in an adult with an advanced solid tumor such as melanoma, head and neck, liver or kidney cancer. The chain joins TRBV21-1 to TRBJ1-2. TRBV21-1 is described as a pseudogene. The starting material was CD4+ or CD8+ T cells sorted from blood, obtained in a trial of the OX40 agonist ivuxolimab. CDR3 region: CVSISHGRFGYTF. The CDR3 DNA follows: TGTGTCAGCATTTCTCACGGACGCTTTGGCTACACCTTC.